This section outlines one T cell receptor (beta chain) sequence together with its context. Its antigen is unknown. This CDR3 has 15 residues. With V trimmed by 5 bases and J by 7 bases, 10 bases remained unmatched. Germline V CDR1 and CDR2: SGHVS, FQNEAQ. Profiled with immunoSEQ multiplex PCR; TCRdb holds only in-frame clones, not every one. The sample yields about 130,000 clones, roughly 89% seen once. This sample is drawn from a study of cytomegalovirus exposure and HLA in healthy donors. Across the study: It was reported in a later analysis that the 90 to 150 validation repertoires used the same platform as the 666 first-cohort repertoires.

Study findings and constraints: For most TCR sequences rarity was the rule, although some public TCRs occurred in many donors. Subsequent analysis of the roughly 120 validation repertoires found a tendency for first-cohort TCR clusters to co-occur.

The donors were members of the validation cohort, which comprised about 130 subjects and was separate from the first cohort of 600 to 800 subjects. This clonotype was obtained from a man aged 25-40 years in good health and CMV-seronegative. V is TRBV7-8 and J is TRBJ1-4; 7 nucleotides align to TRBD1. Sequencing used PBMCs. The CDR3 coding sequence is TGTGCCAGCAGCGAAAGACAGGGCCCCCGTGAAAAACTGTTTTTT. Translated, it gives CASSERQGPREKLFF.